This T cell receptor beta chain came from a study of cytomegalovirus exposure and HLA in healthy donors. Using immunoSEQ multiplex PCR, the repertoire was profiled, and TCRdb retains in-frame clones only, with some absent. The table shows some 120,000 clones, with 89% occurring only once. Trimming took off 2 bases at V and 4 bases at J, with 16 bases between the two ends. The CDR3 loop spans 16 amino acids. The germline CDR1 and CDR2 sequences are MNHEY and SMNVEV (reference sequence). The clonotype originates from a woman aged 18-29 years in good health and CMV-seronegative. The chain uses TRBV27 and TRBJ2-3, with D tentatively TRBD1 (5 bases). Sequencing was done on a sample of PBMCs. The CDR3 DNA reads as TGTGCCAGCAGTTTAATGGGGCAGGGTGGGCCAGATACGCAGTATTTT. Translating it yields CASSLMGQGGPDTQYF.